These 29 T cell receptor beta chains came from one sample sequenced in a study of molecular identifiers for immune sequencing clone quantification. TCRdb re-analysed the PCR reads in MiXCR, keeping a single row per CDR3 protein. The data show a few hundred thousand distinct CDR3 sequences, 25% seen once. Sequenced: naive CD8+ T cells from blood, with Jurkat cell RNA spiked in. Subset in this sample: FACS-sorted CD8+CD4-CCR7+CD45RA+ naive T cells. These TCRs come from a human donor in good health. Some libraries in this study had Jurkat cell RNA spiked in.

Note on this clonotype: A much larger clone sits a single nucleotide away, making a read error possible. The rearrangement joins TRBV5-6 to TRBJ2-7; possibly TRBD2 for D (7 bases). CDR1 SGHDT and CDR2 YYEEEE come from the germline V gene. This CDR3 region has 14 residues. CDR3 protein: CARSLGGASYEQYF. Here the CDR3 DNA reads TGTGCCCGCAGCTTGGGGGGGGCCTCCTACGAGCAGTACTTC.

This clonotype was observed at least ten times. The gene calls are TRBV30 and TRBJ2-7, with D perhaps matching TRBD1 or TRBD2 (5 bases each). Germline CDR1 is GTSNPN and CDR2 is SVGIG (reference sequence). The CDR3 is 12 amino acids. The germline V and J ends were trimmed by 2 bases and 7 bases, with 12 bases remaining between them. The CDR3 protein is CAWSSGTQEQYF. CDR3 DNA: TGTGCCTGGAGTTCCGGGACCCAGGAGCAGTACTTC.

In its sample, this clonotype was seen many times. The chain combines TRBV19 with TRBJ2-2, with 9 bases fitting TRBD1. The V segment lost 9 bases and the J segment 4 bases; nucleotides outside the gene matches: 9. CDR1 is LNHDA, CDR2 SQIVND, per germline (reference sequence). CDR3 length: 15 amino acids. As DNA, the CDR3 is TGTGCCAGCCACCCACAGGGGGCAGTCACCGGGGAGCTGTTTTTT. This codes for CASHPQGAVTGELFF.

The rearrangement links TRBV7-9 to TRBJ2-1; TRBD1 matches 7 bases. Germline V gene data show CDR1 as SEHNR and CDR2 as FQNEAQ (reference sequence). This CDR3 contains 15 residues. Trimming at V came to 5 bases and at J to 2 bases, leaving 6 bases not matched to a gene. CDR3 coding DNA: TGTGCCAGCAGCATCGCCGGGACAGCCTACAATGAGCAGTTCTTC. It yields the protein CASSIAGTAYNEQFF.

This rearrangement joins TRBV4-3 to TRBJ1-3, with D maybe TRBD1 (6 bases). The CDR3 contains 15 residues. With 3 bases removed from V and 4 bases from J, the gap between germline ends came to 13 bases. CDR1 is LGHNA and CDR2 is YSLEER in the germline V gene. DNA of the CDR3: TGCGCCAGCAGCCAGAACAGGGCATCGGGAAACACCATATATTTT. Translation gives CASSQNRASGNTIYF.

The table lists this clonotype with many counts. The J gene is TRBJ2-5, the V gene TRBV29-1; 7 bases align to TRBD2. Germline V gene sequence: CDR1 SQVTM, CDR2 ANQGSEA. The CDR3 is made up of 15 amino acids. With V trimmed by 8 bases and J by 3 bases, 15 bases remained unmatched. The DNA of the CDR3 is TGCAGCTCACTTGGGAGGGAGGTCGCCGAAGAGACCCAGTACTTC. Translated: CSSLGREVAEETQYF.

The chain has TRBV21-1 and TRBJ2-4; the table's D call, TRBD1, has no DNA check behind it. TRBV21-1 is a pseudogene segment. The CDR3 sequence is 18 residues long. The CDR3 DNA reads TGTGCCAGCAGCAAAGGTGCGGGACAGGGGGCGGCCGAAAACATTCAGTACTTC. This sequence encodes CASSKGAGQGAAENIQYF.

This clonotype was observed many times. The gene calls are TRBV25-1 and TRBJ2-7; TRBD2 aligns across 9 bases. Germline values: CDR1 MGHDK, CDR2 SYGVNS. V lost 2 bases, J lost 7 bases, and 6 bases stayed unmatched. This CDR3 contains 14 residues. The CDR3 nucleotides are TGTGCCAGCAGTGAAGGAGCGGGGGGACTAGAGCAGTACTTC. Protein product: CASSEGAGGLEQYF.

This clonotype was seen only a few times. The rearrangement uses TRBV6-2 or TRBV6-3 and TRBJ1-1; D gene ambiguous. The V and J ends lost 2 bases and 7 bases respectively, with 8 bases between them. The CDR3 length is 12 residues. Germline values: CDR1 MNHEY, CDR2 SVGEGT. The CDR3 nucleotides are TGTGCCAGCAGTTACCCCCCACGTGAAGCTTTCTTT. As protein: CASSYPPREAFF.

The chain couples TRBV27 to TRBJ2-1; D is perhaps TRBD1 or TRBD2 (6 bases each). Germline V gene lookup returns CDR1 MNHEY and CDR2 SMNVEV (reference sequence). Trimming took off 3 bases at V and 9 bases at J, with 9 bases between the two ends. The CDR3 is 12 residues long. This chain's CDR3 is CASSLWGAEQFF. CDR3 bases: TGTGCCAGCAGTTTGTGGGGGGCTGAGCAGTTCTTC.

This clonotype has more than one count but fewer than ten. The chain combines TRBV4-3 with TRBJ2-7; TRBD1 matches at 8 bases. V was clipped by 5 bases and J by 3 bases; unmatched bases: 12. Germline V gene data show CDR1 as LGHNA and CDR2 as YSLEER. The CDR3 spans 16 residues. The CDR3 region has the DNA TGCGCCAGCAGCTCCCACGGGACAGGCTTCAGCTACGAGCAGTACTTC. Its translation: CASSSHGTGFSYEQYF.

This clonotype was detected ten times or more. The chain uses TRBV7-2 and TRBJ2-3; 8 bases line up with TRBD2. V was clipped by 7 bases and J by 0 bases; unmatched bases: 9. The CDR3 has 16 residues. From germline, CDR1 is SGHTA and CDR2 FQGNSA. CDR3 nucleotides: TGTGCCAGCATTCCTTACTCTAGCGGGAGCACAGATACGCAGTATTTT. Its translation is CASIPYSSGSTDTQYF. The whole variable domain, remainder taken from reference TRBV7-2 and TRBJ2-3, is GAGVSQSPSNKVTEKGKDVELRCDPISGHTALYWYRQSLGQGLEFLIYFQGNSAPDKSGLPSDRFSAERTGGSVSTLTIQRTQQEDSAVYLCASIPYSSGSTDTQYFGPGTRLTVL.

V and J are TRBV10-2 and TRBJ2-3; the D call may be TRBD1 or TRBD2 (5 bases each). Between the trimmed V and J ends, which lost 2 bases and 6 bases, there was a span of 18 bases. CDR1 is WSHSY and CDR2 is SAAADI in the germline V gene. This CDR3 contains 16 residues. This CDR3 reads CASSEEAAGLDDTQYF. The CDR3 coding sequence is TGCGCCAGCAGTGAGGAAGCGGCAGGGCTTGACGATACGCAGTATTTT.

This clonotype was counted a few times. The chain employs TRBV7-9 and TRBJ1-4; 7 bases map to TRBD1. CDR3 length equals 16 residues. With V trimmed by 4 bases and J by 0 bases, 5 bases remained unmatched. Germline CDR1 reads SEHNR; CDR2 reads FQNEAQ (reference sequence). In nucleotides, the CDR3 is TGTGCCAGCAGCTCGGGACAGACTCCAACTAATGAAAAACTGTTTTTT. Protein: CASSSGQTPTNEKLFF.

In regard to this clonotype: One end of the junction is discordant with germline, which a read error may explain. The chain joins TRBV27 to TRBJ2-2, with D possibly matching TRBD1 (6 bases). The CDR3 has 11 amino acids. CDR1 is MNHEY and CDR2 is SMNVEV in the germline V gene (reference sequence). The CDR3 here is CASSFSAKGVF. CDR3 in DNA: TGTGCCAGCAGTTTTTCCGCCAAGGGGGTATTT.

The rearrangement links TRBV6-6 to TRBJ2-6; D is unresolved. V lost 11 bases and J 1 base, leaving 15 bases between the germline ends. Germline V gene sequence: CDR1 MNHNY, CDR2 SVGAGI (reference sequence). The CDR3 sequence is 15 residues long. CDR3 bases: TGTGCCGCCCTTTCGAACCCTTCTGGGGCCAACGTCCTGACTTTC. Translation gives CAALSNPSGANVLTF.

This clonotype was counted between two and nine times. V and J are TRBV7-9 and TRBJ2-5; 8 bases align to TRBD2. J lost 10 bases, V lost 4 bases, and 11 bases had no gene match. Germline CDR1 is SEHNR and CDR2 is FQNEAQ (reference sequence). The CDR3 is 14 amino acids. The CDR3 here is CASSYSGNSLIQYF. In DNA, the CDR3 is TGTGCCAGCAGCTATAGCGGGAATTCCCTCATCCAGTACTTC.

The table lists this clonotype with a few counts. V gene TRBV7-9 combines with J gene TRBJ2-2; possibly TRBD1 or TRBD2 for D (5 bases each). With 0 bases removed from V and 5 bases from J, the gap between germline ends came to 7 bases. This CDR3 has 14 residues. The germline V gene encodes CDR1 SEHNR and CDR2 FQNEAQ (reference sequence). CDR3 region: CASSLAGPTGELFF. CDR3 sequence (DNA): TGTGCCAGCAGCTTAGCGGGACCGACCGGGGAGCTGTTTTTT. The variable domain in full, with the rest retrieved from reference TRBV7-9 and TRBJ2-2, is DTGVSQNPRHKITKRGQNVTFRCDPISEHNRLYWYRQTLGQGPEFLTYFQNEAQLEKSRLLSDRFSAERPKGSFSTLEIQRTEQGDSAMYLCASSLAGPTGELFFGEGSRLTVL.

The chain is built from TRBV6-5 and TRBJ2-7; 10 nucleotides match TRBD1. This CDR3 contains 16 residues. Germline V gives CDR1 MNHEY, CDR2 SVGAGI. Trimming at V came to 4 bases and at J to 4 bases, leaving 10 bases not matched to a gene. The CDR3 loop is CASSWAGTGVLYEQYF. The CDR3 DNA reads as TGTGCCAGCAGTTGGGCCGGGACAGGGGTTCTTTACGAGCAGTACTTC.

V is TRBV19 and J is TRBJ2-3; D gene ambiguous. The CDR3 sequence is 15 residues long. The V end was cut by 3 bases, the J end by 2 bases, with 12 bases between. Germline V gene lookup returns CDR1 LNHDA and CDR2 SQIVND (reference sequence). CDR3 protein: CASSMQILNTDTQYF. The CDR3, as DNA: TGTGCCAGTAGTATGCAGATTTTAAACACAGATACGCAGTATTTT.

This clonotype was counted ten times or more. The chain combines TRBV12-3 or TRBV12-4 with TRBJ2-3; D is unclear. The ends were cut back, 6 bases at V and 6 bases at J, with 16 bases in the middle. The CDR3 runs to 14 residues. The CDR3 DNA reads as TGTGCCAGCAGGCCTGGGGTCGGATTGGATACGCAGTATTTT. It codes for CASRPGVGLDTQYF.

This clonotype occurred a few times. The CDR3 is CASSLGLAGENEQYF. The CDR3 DNA sequence: TGTGCCAGCAGTCTCGGACTAGCGGGAGAGAACGAGCAGTACTTC. The chain recombines TRBV28 with TRBJ2-7, with 13 bases identical to TRBD2. CDR3 length: 15 amino acids. Per germline, CDR1 MDHEN and CDR2 SYDVKM. J lost 5 bases, V lost 5 bases, and 6 bases had no gene match.

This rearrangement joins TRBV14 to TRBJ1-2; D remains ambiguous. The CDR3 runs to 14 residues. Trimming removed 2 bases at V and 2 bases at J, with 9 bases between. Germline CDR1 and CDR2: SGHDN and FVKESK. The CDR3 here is CASSQNVFNYGYTF. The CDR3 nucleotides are TGTGCCAGCAGCCAAAACGTGTTCAACTATGGCTACACCTTC. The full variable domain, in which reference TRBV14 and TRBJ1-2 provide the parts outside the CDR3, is EAGVTQFPSHSVIEKGQTVTLRCDPISGHDNLYWYRRVMGKEIKFLLHFVKESKQDESGMPNNRFLAERTGGTYSTLKVQPAELEDSGVYFCASSQNVFNYGYTFGSGTRLTVV.

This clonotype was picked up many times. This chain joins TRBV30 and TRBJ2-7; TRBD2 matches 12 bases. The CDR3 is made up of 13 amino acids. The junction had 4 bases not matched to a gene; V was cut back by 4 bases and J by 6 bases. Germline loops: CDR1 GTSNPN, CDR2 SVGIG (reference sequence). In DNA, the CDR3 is TGTGCCTGGACCCCGGGACTAGCGGGCGAGCAGTACTTC. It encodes CAWTPGLAGEQYF.

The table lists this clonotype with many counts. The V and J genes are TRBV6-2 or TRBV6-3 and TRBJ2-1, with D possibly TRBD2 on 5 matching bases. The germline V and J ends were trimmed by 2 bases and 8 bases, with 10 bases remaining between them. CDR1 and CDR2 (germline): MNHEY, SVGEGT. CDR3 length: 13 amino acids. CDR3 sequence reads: CASSYAKGDEQFF. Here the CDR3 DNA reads TGTGCCAGCAGTTACGCTAAGGGAGATGAGCAGTTCTTC.

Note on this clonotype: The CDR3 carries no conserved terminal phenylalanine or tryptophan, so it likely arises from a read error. The CDR3 sequence: CSARDAGPYEQYS. Written as DNA, the CDR3 is TGCAGTGCTAGAGATGCTGGGCCCTACGAGCAGTACTCC. V is TRBV20-1 and J is TRBJ2-7; D call uncertain. The CDR3 is 13 residues long. V dropped 0 bases and J dropped 2 bases, with 8 bases sitting between them. Per the germline V gene, CDR1 is DFQATT and CDR2 is SNEGSKA (reference sequence).

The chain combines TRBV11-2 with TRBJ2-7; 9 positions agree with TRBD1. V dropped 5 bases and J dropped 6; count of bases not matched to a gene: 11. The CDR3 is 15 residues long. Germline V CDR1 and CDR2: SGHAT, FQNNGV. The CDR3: CASSPPDRGMGEQYF. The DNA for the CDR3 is TGTGCCAGCAGCCCCCCGGACAGGGGTATGGGCGAGCAGTACTTC.

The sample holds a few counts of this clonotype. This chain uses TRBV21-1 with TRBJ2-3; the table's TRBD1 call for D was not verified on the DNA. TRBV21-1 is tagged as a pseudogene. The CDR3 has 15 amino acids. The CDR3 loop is CASSVPGTCTDTQYF. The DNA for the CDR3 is TGTGCCAGCAGCGTCCCGGGGACTTGCACAGATACGCAGTATTTT.

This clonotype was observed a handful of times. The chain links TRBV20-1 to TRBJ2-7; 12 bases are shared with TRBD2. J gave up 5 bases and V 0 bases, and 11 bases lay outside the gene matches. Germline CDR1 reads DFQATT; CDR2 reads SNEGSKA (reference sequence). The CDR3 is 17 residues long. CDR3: CSARDLYSTSGSNEQYF. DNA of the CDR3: TGCAGTGCTAGAGATCTTTATTCGACTAGCGGGAGTAACGAGCAGTACTTC.